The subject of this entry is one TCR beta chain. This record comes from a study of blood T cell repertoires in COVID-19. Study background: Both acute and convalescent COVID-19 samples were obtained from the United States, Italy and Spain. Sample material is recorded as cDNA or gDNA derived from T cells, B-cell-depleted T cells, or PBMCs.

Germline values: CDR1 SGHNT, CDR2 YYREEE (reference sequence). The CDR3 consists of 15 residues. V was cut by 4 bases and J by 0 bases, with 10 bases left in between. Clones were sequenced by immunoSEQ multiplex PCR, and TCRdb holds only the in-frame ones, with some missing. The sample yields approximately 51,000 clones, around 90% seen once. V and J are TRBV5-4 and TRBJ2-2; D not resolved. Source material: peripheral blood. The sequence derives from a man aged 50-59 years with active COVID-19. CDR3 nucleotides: TGTGCCAGCAGCCGAGAGGTGGCGAACACCGGGGAGCTGTTTTTT. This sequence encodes CASSREVANTGELFF.